This T cell receptor (beta chain) was captured in a study of cytomegalovirus exposure and HLA in healthy donors. Study in general: The use of the same platform for the 90 to 150 validation repertoires and the 600 to 800 first-cohort repertoires was reported by a later analysis. Study-level findings and limits: A few chains linked to CMV were shown in vitro to be specific for CMV antigens. Many donors carried some public TCRs, although rarity characterized most TCR sequences. Reportedly, cytomegalovirus status was diagnosed with high sensitivity and specificity.

Some clones are missing from TCRdb's copy, which holds only in-frame ones; the method was immunoSEQ multiplex PCR. The sample lists 70,000 or so clones, about 93% occurring once. Looked up from germline, CDR1 is LNHDA and CDR2 is SQIVND (reference sequence). With 5 bases removed from V and 1 base from J, the gap between germline ends came to 10 bases. The CDR3 length is 14 residues. Points on this clone: As yet, its antigen is unknown.

The rearrangement links TRBV19 to TRBJ2-3, with D hard to call. The source material was PBMCs. The clonotype comes from a man between 18 and 29 years old in good health and CMV-seropositive. The CDR3 DNA reads TGTGCCAGTAGTTTGACGCAGGGCACAGATACGCAGTATTTT. This codes for CASSLTQGTDTQYF.